This T cell receptor beta chain was sequenced during a study of T cells expressing NK-cell markers. Looking at the study overall: Sorted CD3+CD56+NKG2C+, CD3+CD56+NKG2C- and CD3+CD56-NKG2C+ T cells provided the TCR beta repertoires. With respect to HCMV, seven of the eight sequenced donors were seropositive, and one was seronegative.

TCRdb re-called the 5' RACE reads and catalogs CDR3 proteins one per entry, DNA excluded. Found here are around 280,000 distinct CDR3 sequences; the top ten clones hold around 0.42%. The sequence came from a man aged 18 to 29 in good health. The sample comprised blood T cells: a sorted CD56 or NKG2C T cell subset, CD4+ or CD8+ T cells, or bulk PBMC T cells (not recorded which).

The CDR3 loop is CASSYDRVTPQHF. The V and J genes are TRBV12-3 or TRBV12-4 and TRBJ1-5; the TCRdb call, TRBD1, lacks DNA for checking. The CDR3 covers 13 residues.